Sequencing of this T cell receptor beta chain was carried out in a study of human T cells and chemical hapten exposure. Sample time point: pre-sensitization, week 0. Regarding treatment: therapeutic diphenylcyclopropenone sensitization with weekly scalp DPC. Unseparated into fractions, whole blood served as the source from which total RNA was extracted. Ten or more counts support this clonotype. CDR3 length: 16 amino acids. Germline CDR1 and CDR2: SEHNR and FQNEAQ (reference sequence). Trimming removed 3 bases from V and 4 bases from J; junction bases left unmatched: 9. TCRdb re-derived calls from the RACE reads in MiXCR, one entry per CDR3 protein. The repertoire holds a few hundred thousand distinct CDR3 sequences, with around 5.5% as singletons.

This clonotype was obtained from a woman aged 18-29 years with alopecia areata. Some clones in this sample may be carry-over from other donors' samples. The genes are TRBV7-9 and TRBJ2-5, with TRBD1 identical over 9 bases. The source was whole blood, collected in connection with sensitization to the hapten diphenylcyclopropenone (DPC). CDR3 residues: CASSFTDRGLAETQYF. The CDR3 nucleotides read TGTGCCAGCAGCTTCACGGACAGGGGATTAGCAGAGACCCAGTACTTC.